This T cell receptor (beta chain) came from a study of blood T cell repertoires in COVID-19. The CDR3 loop spans 12 amino acids. The germline V gene encodes CDR1 LNHDA and CDR2 SQIVND (reference sequence). The germline V and J ends were trimmed by 1 base and 10 bases, with 7 bases remaining between them. Per the study methods: The assay estimated nucleated cells by amplifying reference gene primers. Generated by immunoSEQ multiplex PCR, the TCRdb table keeps only in-frame clones and is missing some. For V, J and clone size, that table is used; D and trimming come from the DNA. This table has over 120,000 clones, around 80% appearing once. This clone was recorded once.

The material sequenced was peripheral blood. This sequence was found in a man in his fifties or sixties with active or convalescent COVID-19. The chain couples TRBV19 to TRBJ2-2; TRBD2 is a possible D gene (5 bases). CDR3 in DNA: TGTGCCAGTAGTATAGCTCGGGAGGAGCTGTTTTTT. Amino acids: CASSIAREELFF.